This T cell receptor beta chain was captured by sequencing in a study of identical twins (dated by TCRdb to about 2016). Background on the whole study: To test whether fetal clonotypes persist, the study used deep sequencing on TCR alpha and beta repertoires from monozygotic twins, unrelated adults of various ages, and cord blood. Replicate twin experiments were performed at different times using different library preparation protocols to rule out contamination. The research as a whole found: Because the same donors could not be followed over many years, conclusions were based on cross-sectional statistical analysis. Invariant T cells such as MAIT and iNKT could partly confound zero-insertion analyses, though diverse VJ usage argued against this for most clonotypes. In monozygotic twins, recombination models systematically underestimated out-of-frame TCR alpha sharing, but the models matched the sharing seen between unrelated individuals. In beta out-of-frame sequences, excess twin sharing was weaker, because having fewer shared sequences lowered the signal-to-noise ratio. Compared with coincidental sharing between unrelated individuals, out-of-frame TCR alpha sequences shared between twins showed an excess of sequences with low generation probability. Fewer insertions were carried by abundant cord blood beta clonotypes; a weaker similar trend was observed in young adult naive repertoires, while no such trend was observed in memory repertoires.

Looking up the germline V gene yields CDR1 MNHNS and CDR2 SASEGT. V lost 6 bases and J lost 8 bases, and the count of bases not matched to a germline gene is 10. Taken from cysteine to phenylalanine, the CDR3 has 15 residues. The entry retains the CDR3 DNA only, 45 bases that are in frame from base 1. All donors were healthy Caucasians. Three pairs of female monozygotic twins, all aged about 18 to 29 years, were included in the twin cohort. Positive isolation kits from Invitrogen were used to isolate the CD4+ and CD8+ T cell populations. The library came from 5' RACE. Sequencer: Illumina HiSeq 2000. Template switching added a universal primer binding site, and the final cDNA carried a unique molecular identifier that allowed TCR cDNA molecules to be counted accurately. First-strand cDNA for TCR alpha and beta chains was synthesized from specific primers in the conserved constant-segment region. To control for contamination, every cDNA library carried two barcodes: a SMART-Mk sample barcode plus Illumina barcodes. TruSeq adapter sequences, together with Illumina sample barcodes, were added in two successive PCR steps. The Illumina HiSeq platform was used with custom primers to sequence TCR alpha and beta cDNA libraries. The original methods were these. MiGEC was used to process raw reads and extract unique molecular identifiers, and MiXCR was used to find CDR3 positions. Recombination models were inferred per individual with the repgenHMM and IGoR tools using an EM algorithm. Shared clonotypes were analyzed with the tcR package in R, and sharing was normalized by the product of cloneset sizes. Out-of-frame nonproductive sequences were analyzed to study raw recombination free of thymic and clonal selection effects. In-frame beta chains were kept once TCRdb had trimmed the public reads at Q25 with fastp and called clones with MiXCR. CDR3 protein duplicates are merged, each entry listing the most common genes and DNA. It is TCRdb's table, rather than the study itself, that gives the V and J calls and clone size. The sample yields 510,000 or so distinct CDR3 sequences; 13% to 15% were counted once. About 0.4% of the sample comes from the top ten.

This clonotype was seen ten or more times. There is no known antigen for this receptor. No much larger clonotype is one base removed from it; base qualities were not supplied. This same sample was also taken into another study, of yellow fever vaccine responses in identical twins. That second report states: According to the authors, in identical twins the way T cells responded to vaccination appeared partly convergent and partly personalized. In identical twins, the study followed T cell clones that responded to the vaccine with precision.

The source material was CD4+ T cells sorted from blood. Recombination linked TRBV6-1 to TRBJ1-6; TRBD1 lines up with 7 middle nucleotides. This sequence originates from a woman aged 18-29 years in good health. Read as DNA, the sequence is TGTGCCAGCAGCCCCGACAGGGTTCGGCATTCACCCCTCCACTTT. Its translation reads: CASSPDRVRHSPLHF.